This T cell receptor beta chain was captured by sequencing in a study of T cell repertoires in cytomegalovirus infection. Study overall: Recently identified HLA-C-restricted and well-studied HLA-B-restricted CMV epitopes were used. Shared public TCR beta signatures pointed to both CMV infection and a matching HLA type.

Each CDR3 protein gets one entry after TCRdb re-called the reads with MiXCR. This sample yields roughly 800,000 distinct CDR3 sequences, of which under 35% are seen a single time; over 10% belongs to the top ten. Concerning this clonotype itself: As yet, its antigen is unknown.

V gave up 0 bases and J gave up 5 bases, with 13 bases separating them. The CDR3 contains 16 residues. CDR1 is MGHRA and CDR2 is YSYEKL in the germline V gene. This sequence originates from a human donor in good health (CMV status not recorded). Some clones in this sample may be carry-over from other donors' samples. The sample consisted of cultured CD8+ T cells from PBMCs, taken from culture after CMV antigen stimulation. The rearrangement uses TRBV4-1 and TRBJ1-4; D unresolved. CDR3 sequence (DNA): TGCGCCAGCAGCCAAGAGAAGGAGGTTCTCAATGAAAAACTGTTTTTT. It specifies CASSQEKEVLNEKLFF.